This T cell receptor (beta chain) was obtained from a study of T cell repertoires in aging, cancer and after chemotherapy. Turning to the study itself: Six age groups, ranging from 30 or younger to 70 or older, included the donors. Glioblastoma patients receiving temozolomide-based therapy gave paired samples before and after chemotherapy.

TCR beta rearrangements were amplified from peripheral blood genomic DNA. This CDR3 comprises 16 residues. With 4 bases removed from V and 6 bases from J, the gap between germline ends came to 18 bases. Rearranged V-D-J TRB sequences were amplified with a mixed TRB-A/B primer pool. TCRdb used MiXCR to reprocess the multiplex PCR reads, holding one entry per CDR3 protein. The data contain 1,600 or so distinct CDR3 sequences, around 24% of them singletons. The TCR was taken from a human donor with a solid tumor. This rearrangement joins TRBV12-3 or TRBV12-4 to TRBJ2-2; TRBD1 might be the D (6 bases). Material for sequencing was blood. CDR3 in DNA: TGTGCCAGCAGTTCCCCCTGGACAGTGGGGGCCGGGGAGCTGTTTTTT. This translates into CASSSPWTVGAGELFF.